This entry concerns a single TCR beta chain. What it recognizes is unknown. Genomic DNA from bulk tumor acted as the template, and 600 ng was loaded per sample. The authors collected several far-apart biopsies from each primary tumor during surgery. The cohort was untreated, with newly diagnosed non-small cell lung cancer undergoing curative surgery. Patients newly diagnosed with non-small cell lung cancer and having curative-intent surgery served as donors. The source of the sample is a study of immune heterogeneity within non-small cell lung tumors. CDR3 of TCR beta was amplified by multiplex PCR that used 32 V and 13 J primers. MiXCR was run by TCRdb on the multiplex PCR reads, yielding one entry per CDR3 protein. The sample lists more than 9,500 distinct CDR3 sequences, under 35% seen once, with 11% in the top ten. Study-level results: The high-frequency T-cell receptor beta clonotypes mostly did not match up between individual patients. Higher local tumor mutational burden went with moderately higher local T-cell clonality, R roughly 0.35. Recurring identical dominant CDR3 beta clonotypes were observed across tumor sites within a patient, together with site-unique high-frequency clones.

The source is a man aged 55 to 70 with non-small cell lung cancer. Sequenced: lung tumor tissue.

The CDR3 is CASSLGLPGVEAFF. As DNA, the CDR3 is TGTGCCAGCAGCTTAGGCTTGCCTGGGGTTGAGGCTTTCTTT. J is TRBJ1-1 and V is TRBV7-9, with D hard to call. The germline V and J ends were trimmed by 1 base and 11 bases, with 17 bases remaining between them. The CDR3 runs to 14 residues. CDR1 is SEHNR and CDR2 is FQNEAQ in the germline V gene (reference sequence). Filled out from reference TRBV7-9 and TRBJ1-1, the complete variable domain reads DTGVSQNPRHKITKRGQNVTFRCDPISEHNRLYWYRQTLGQGPEFLTYFQNEAQLEKSRLLSDRFSAERPKGSFSTLEIQRTEQGDSAMYLCASSLGLPGVEAFFGQGTRLTVV.